This TCR beta chain was observed in a study of CD8 T cells in ankylosing spondylitis. Study results and limitations: In ankylosing spondylitis blood, a motif of roughly eight highly homologous TCR beta variants appeared characteristic. Earlier literature documents some of the motif variants in reactive arthritis synovial fluid and blood. CD8+ by phenotype, disease-linked clones were relatively rare in peripheral blood.

Germline V CDR1 and CDR2: LNHNV, YYDKDF (reference sequence). V was clipped by 3 bases and J by 5 bases; unmatched bases: 13. CDR3 length: 18 residues. 5'-RACE, quantitative and with molecular barcodes, yielded the TCR beta libraries. TCRdb recomputed calls from the 5' RACE reads with MiXCR, one row per CDR3 protein. The data contain some 240,000 distinct CDR3 sequences, about 20% of them singletons. As regards this clonotype: Its antigen remains unidentified.

The source is a male donor with ankylosing spondylitis or in good health (not recorded which). Sequenced: blood, either unsorted or a sorted T cell fraction (not recorded which). J is TRBJ2-2 and V is TRBV15, with 9 bases fitting TRBD1. As DNA, the CDR3 is TGTGCCACCAGCAGGATGCCCGATGGGGACAGGGCTACCGGGGAGCTGTTTTTT. Its translation is CATSRMPDGDRATGELFF.